This T cell receptor (beta chain) was sequenced during a study of cytomegalovirus exposure and HLA in healthy donors. Overall study: As an earlier analysis found, about 179 million T cells yielded about 120 million unique TCR beta sequences.

The PCR was carried out with 60 Vbeta primers and 13 Jbeta primers. Method: immunoSEQ multiplex PCR; TCRdb's copy keeps in-frame clones and lacks some. The table shows under 200,000 clones, with 65% to 85% occurring only once. Study-wide results and limits: HLA alleles showed associations with 15,000 to 20,000 TCR beta sequences in a later analysis, at a 0.05 false discovery rate.

This clone was counted only a few times. Its antigen remains unidentified. This sequence originates from a woman aged 45 to 65 in good health and CMV-seropositive. The sequenced sample consisted of PBMCs.

CDR3 coding DNA: TGTGCCATCAGCGGTGGGCCCTATGGCTACACCTTC. Translated: CAISGGPYGYTF. J is TRBJ1-2 and V is TRBV10-3; no definite D call. This CDR3 has 12 residues. V gave up 6 bases and J gave up 4 bases, with 9 bases separating them. Looked up from germline, CDR1 is ENHRY and CDR2 is SYGVKD.